This TCR beta chain came from a study of blood T cell repertoires in COVID-19. Study as a whole: Material from acute and convalescent COVID-19 was sourced from the United States, Italy and Spain. The cDNA or gDNA used as material had been derived from T cells, B-cell-depleted T cells, or PBMCs.

Sequencing used immunoSEQ multiplex PCR; TCRdb keeps in-frame clones, though not all of them. The sample yields about 190,000 clones, roughly 84% seen once. The germline gives CDR1 MNHEY, CDR2 SMNVEV (reference sequence). This CDR3 has 13 residues. The V end was cut by 7 bases, the J end by 1 base, with 10 bases between. This chain uses TRBV27 with TRBJ1-1; D is uncertain. Sequences were obtained from peripheral blood. This TCR was recovered from a human donor in a cohort sampled during active COVID-19. The CDR3 protein is CASKPGRNTEAFF. The CDR3 DNA sequence: TGTGCCAGCAAGCCAGGCCGGAACACTGAAGCTTTCTTT.